This entry lists 19 T cell receptor beta chains sequenced from one sample in a study of blood T cell repertoires in COVID-19. TCRdb's table, derived via immunoSEQ multiplex PCR, lists solely in-frame clones and lacks some. Of around 120,000 clones detected, about 90% appear once; the ten largest clones hold 7.7%. Material for sequencing was peripheral blood. The receptors come from a human donor in a cohort sampled during active COVID-19.

The chain employs TRBV7-6 and TRBJ2-6; weak D call: TRBD1 (6 bases). This CDR3 has 15 residues. The germline V gene has CDR1 SGHVS and CDR2 FNYEAQ. The V and J ends lost 3 bases and 1 base respectively, with 7 bases between them. The CDR3 bases are TGTGCCAGCAGCTTGACAGGTTCTGGGGCCAACGTCCTGACTTTC. Protein sequence: CASSLTGSGANVLTF.

V gene TRBV4-1 combines with J gene TRBJ2-1; D is possibly TRBD2 (6 bases). V shed 0 bases and J shed 8 bases, with 8 bases lying between them. Germline V lookup: CDR1 MGHRA, CDR2 YSYEKL. The CDR3 has 13 residues. CDR3 in DNA: TGCGCCAGCAGCCAAGATACTAGCTATGAGCAGTTCTTC. Residues: CASSQDTSYEQFF.

The chain links TRBV3-1 (or the pseudogene TRBV3-2) to TRBJ2-7; D gene unclear. CDR1 is LGHDT, CDR2 YNNKEL, per germline (reference sequence). The V gene lost 1 base and the J gene lost 1 base, with 11 bases spanning the gap. The length of the CDR3 is 15 residues. The CDR3 loop is CASSQGRLESYEQYF. DNA of the CDR3: TGTGCCAGCAGCCAAGGAAGGCTGGAGTCCTACGAGCAGTACTTC.

This rearrangement joins TRBV19 to TRBJ2-2; tentative D call: TRBD2 (6 bases). This CDR3 has 15 residues. The V end was cut by 2 bases, the J end by 2 bases, with 9 bases between. Germline V gene sequence: CDR1 LNHDA, CDR2 SQIVND (reference sequence). The CDR3 DNA is TGTGCCAGTAGTATAAAAGCGGGTAACACCGGGGAGCTGTTTTTT. Its protein is CASSIKAGNTGELFF.

The rearrangement links TRBV18 to TRBJ1-1; weak D call: TRBD1 (5 bases). Germline V gene data show CDR1 as KGHSH and CDR2 as LQKENI. The CDR3 runs to 14 residues. Trimming removed 0 bases from V and 10 bases from J, with 15 bases in between. The CDR3 DNA is TGTGCCAGCTCACCACCGAGCAAGGGGCGGATAGCTTTCTTT. Translating gives CASSPPSKGRIAFF.

CDR3 coding DNA: TGCGCCAGCAGCCAAGTTGATATGGGACTAGCGATCTACAATGAGCAGTTCTTC. Protein sequence: CASSQVDMGLAIYNEQFF. This chain uses TRBV4-1 with TRBJ2-1, with 10 positions matching TRBD2. The CDR3 sequence is 18 residues long. V trimming: 1 base; J trimming: 3 bases; junction bases outside the gene matches: 9. Germline loops: CDR1 MGHRA, CDR2 YSYEKL.

This chain links TRBV7-3 with TRBJ2-1; 8 bases line up with TRBD2. V lost 2 bases to trimming and J lost 0 bases; unmatched junction nucleotides: 3. Germline lookup yields CDR1 SGHTA and CDR2 FQGTGA. This CDR3 is built from 16 residues. CDR3 amino acids: CASSLSGGYSYNEQFF. The DNA for the CDR3 is TGTGCCAGCAGCTTATCGGGGGGGTACTCCTACAATGAGCAGTTCTTC.

The J gene is TRBJ2-7, the V gene TRBV6-2 or TRBV6-3; D not resolved. CDR1 MNHEY and CDR2 SVGEGT come from the germline V gene. The CDR3 runs to 11 residues. V was pared by 6 bases and J by 6 bases, with 9 bases between. The CDR3 spells CASSRDSEQYF. The CDR3 nucleotides read TGTGCCAGCAGCAGAGACTCCGAGCAGTACTTC.

This chain links TRBV14 with TRBJ1-2; tentative D call: TRBD1 (6 bases). Germline-derived CDR1 and CDR2 are SGHDN and FVKESK. Trimming removed 4 bases from V and 7 bases from J, with 25 bases in between. The CDR3 length is 17 residues. CDR3 sequence reads: CASSPSLQGRAKAGYTF. CDR3 sequence (DNA): TGTGCCAGCAGCCCATCATTACAGGGTAGGGCAAAGGCTGGCTACACCTTC.

The chain links TRBV9 to TRBJ1-1; 10 positions agree with TRBD1. Per the germline V gene, CDR1 is SGDLS and CDR2 is YYNGEE. This CDR3 spans 15 amino acids. Trimming at V came to 3 bases and at J to 3 bases, leaving 5 bases not matched to a gene. CDR3 in DNA: TGTGCCAGCAGCGACCTAGACAGGGGGCACACTGAAGCTTTCTTT. Encoded protein: CASSDLDRGHTEAFF.

The chain employs TRBV28 and TRBJ1-5, with 7 bases identical to TRBD1. The CDR3 runs 14 residues. Germline CDR1 and CDR2: MDHEN and SYDVKM. V dropped 6 bases and J dropped 4; count of bases not matched to a gene: 6. Here the CDR3 reads CASSPTGSNQPQHF. The CDR3 nucleotides are TGTGCCAGCAGCCCGACAGGGTCAAATCAGCCCCAGCATTTT.

The chain is built from TRBV7-2 and TRBJ1-1, with unresolved D. Germline CDR1 reads SGHTA; CDR2 reads FQGNSA. Trimming shortened V by 7 bases and J by 4 bases, and 16 bases separated the two germline ends. The CDR3 loop spans 14 amino acids. In nucleotides, the CDR3 is TGTGCCAGCACTCCCGGGAGGTATGGCACTGAAGCTTTCTTT. Amino acids: CASTPGRYGTEAFF.

The CDR3, as DNA: TGTGCCAGCAGTGAAGCTCCCCTCACTGAAGCTTTCTTT. It specifies CASSEAPLTEAFF. V is TRBV2 and J is TRBJ1-1; D remains ambiguous. CDR3 length: 13 amino acids. CDR1 is SNHLY, CDR2 FYNNEI, per germline. Trimming left V 0 bases short and J 4 bases short, with 6 bases between.

This chain joins TRBV5-1 and TRBJ2-7; 14 nucleotides align to TRBD2. Per the germline V gene, CDR1 is SGHRS and CDR2 is YFSETQ. The J segment lost 3 bases and the V segment lost 0 bases, leaving 8 bases of the junction unmatched. The CDR3 totals 18 residues. The chain's CDR3 is CASSLVRLAGGPFYEQYF. The CDR3 region has the DNA TGCGCCAGCAGCTTGGTAAGACTAGCGGGAGGGCCCTTCTACGAGCAGTACTTC.

The genes are TRBV11-2 and TRBJ2-6, with 10 bases identical to TRBD1. J was trimmed by 0 bases and V by 4 bases; bases with no gene match: 9. Germline CDR1 reads SGHAT; CDR2 reads FQNNGV. CDR3 size: 19 residues. CDR3 amino acids: CASSSFGTGASSGANVLTF. CDR3 nucleotide sequence: TGTGCCAGCAGCTCCTTCGGGACAGGGGCGAGCTCTGGGGCCAACGTCCTGACTTTC.

This sequence joins TRBV19 and TRBJ1-6; weak D call: TRBD1 (6 bases). V was trimmed by 5 bases and J by 7 bases, leaving 21 bases between them. CDR1 LNHDA and CDR2 SQIVND come from the germline V gene (reference sequence). The CDR3 has 17 residues. This CDR3 is CASSSDSLAPENSPLHF. CDR3 sequence (DNA): TGTGCCAGTAGTTCGGACAGTCTAGCCCCCGAGAATTCACCCCTCCACTTT.

The V call is TRBV2, the J call TRBJ1-3, with D hard to call. Germline assignment: CDR1 SNHLY and CDR2 FYNNEI. Trimming took 6 bases from V and 0 from J, leaving 9 bases between them. This CDR3 is 14 amino acids long. The CDR3 DNA reads as TGTGCCAGCAGAACGGTGAGCTCTGGAAACACCATATATTTT. As protein: CASRTVSSGNTIYF.

J is TRBJ1-1 and V is TRBV10-1; TRBD1 matches at 7 bases. The CDR3 runs 14 residues. V shed 0 bases and J 5 bases; nucleotides not matched to a gene: 3. Looked up from germline, CDR1 is WNHNN and CDR2 is SYGVQD (reference sequence). CDR3 nucleotides: TGCGCCAGCAGTGAGTCGCAGGGGGTAACTGAAGCTTTCTTT. It encodes CASSESQGVTEAFF.

This clone was recorded only once. The chain employs TRBV7-6 and TRBJ1-5, with D uncertain. The V gene's germline CDR1 is SGHVS and CDR2 FNYEAQ. CDR3 length equals 16 residues. Trimming removed 0 bases from V and 5 bases from J, with 14 bases in between. CDR3 DNA: TGTGCCAGCAGCTTAGCCCTAATCTCTGGAGATCAGCCCCAGCATTTT. Translated, it gives CASSLALISGDQPQHF.